This TCR beta chain is from a study of blood T cell repertoires in COVID-19. About the research overall: Material from acute and convalescent COVID-19 was sourced from the United States, Italy and Spain. Sample material is recorded as cDNA or gDNA derived from T cells, B-cell-depleted T cells, or PBMCs.

Per the original methods: Scientists estimated how many nucleated cells there were by amplifying reference gene primers. TCRdb's copy holds only in-frame clones and misses some; the assay was immunoSEQ multiplex PCR. V, J and clone size derive from that table, while D and trimming were established from the DNA sequence. The table has 130,000 to 150,000 clones, roughly 85% seen once. Germline V gene data show CDR1 as KGHDR and CDR2 as SFDVKD. The junction had 5 bases not matched to a gene; V was cut back by 5 bases and J by 6 bases. This CDR3 is built from 14 residues. Sequencing input: peripheral blood. The receptor's source is a human donor with acute or convalescent COVID-19. The donor label of this sample is uncertain. The chain carries TRBV24-1 and TRBJ1-5; 8 bases match TRBD1. The CDR3 DNA sequence: TGTGCCACCAGTGCAGGGGGCGCGGCTCAGCCCCAGCATTTT. Its translation: CATSAGGAAQPQHF.